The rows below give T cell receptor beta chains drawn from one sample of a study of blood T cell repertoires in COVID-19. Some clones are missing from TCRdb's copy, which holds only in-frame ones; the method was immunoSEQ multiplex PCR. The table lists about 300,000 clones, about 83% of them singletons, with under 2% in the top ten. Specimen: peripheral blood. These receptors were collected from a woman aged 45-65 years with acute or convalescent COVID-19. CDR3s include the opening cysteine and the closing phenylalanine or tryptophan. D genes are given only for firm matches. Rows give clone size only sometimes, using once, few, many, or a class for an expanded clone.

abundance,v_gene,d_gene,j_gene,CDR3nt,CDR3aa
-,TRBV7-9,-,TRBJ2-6,TGTGCCAGCAGTATACAGGGACCTGGGGCCAACGTCCTGACTTTC,CASSIQGPGANVLTF
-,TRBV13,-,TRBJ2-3,TGTGCCAGCAGCTTAATCTCTAGCGGCACAGATACGCAGTATTTT,CASSLISSGTDTQYF
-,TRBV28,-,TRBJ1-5,TGTGCCAGCAGTACCGATTGGAGACGTAATCAGCCCCAGCATTTT,CASSTDWRRNQPQHF
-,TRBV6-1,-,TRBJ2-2,TGTGCCAGCAGTGAGCGGGGCCTGGGCGGCGGGGAGCTGTTTTTT,CASSERGLGGGELFF
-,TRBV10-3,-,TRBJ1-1,TGTGCCATCAGTGGGGGACTCCTCGACACTGAAGCTTTCTTT,CAISGGLLDTEAFF
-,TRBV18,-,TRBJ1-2,TGTGCCAGCTCACCCGGGACAAGCGGATTCTATGGCTACACCTTC,CASSPGTSGFYGYTF
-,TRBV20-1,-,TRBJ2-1,TGCAGTGCTAGAGGTTCCTATGAGCAGTTCTTC,CSARGSYEQFF
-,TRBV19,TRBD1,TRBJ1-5,TGTGCCAGTCACCCAGGGGGCCGCTTTAATCAGCCCCAGCATTTT,CASHPGGRFNQPQHF
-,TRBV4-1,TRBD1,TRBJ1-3,TGCGCCAGCAGCCAAGATGACAGGGGGCGATGGAGCGGAAACACCATATATTTT,CASSQDDRGRWSGNTIYF
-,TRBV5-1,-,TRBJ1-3,TGCGCCAGCAGCTTGGGAGGGAATACTGGAAACACCATATATTTT,CASSLGGNTGNTIYF
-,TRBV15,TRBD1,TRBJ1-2,TGTGCCACCAGAGGGACAGGCACCTATGGCTACACCTTC,CATRGTGTYGYTF
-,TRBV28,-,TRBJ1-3,TGTGCCAGCAGTTTTCTGCTGGCCGACTCTGGAAACACCATATATTTT,CASSFLLADSGNTIYF
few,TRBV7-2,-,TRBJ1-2,TGTGCCAGCAGCCAATCCTCAACAGGAGACTATGGCTACACCTTC,CASSQSSTGDYGYTF
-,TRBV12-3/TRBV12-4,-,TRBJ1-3,TGTGCCAGCAGTTTTCTGGAGGGAAACACCATATATTTT,CASSFLEGNTIYF
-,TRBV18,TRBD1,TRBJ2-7,TGTGCCAGCTCACCCAGTCCGGGACAGGGGGCGCCGGGCTTCTACGAGCAGTACTTC,CASSPSPGQGAPGFYEQYF
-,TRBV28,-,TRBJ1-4,TGTGCCAGCAACCCTGGGGGGGACGGAGGCGAAAAACTGTTTTTT,CASNPGGDGGEKLFF
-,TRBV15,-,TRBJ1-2,TGTGCCACCAGCAGACAGGGTGGCAGTTTCTTTGGTGGCTACACCTTC,CATSRQGGSFFGGYTF
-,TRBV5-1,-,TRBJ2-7,TGCGCCAGCAGCTTGGAGGGGACCTACGAGCAGTACTTC,CASSLEGTYEQYF
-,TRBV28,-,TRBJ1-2,TGTGCCAGCAGTGTGACGGGATACTATGGCTACACCTTC,CASSVTGYYGYTF
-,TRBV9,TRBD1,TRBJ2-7,TGTGCCAGCAGCTTTTCGGACAGGGCTTCGACATACGAGCAGTACTTC,CASSFSDRASTYEQYF
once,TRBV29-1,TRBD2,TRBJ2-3,TGCAGCGTTGAAGATCCCAAAAACCAACTAGCGACAGATACGCAGTATTTT,CSVEDPKNQLATDTQYF
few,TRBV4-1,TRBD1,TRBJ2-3,TGCGCCAGCAGCCAAATACAGGGGATATCCACAGATACGCAGTATTTT,CASSQIQGISTDTQYF
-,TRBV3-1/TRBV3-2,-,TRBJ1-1,TGTGCCAGCAGCCAAGATTACAAGAACACTGAAGCTTTCTTT,CASSQDYKNTEAFF
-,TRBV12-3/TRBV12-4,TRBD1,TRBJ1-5,TGTGCCAGCAGCAGAAGGGGGCTTTCGCCCCAGCATTTT,CASSRRGLSPQHF
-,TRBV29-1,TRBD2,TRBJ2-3,TGCAGCGTTGAAGAGAAGGTAGCGGGAAGATACACAGATACGCAGTATTTT,CSVEEKVAGRYTDTQYF
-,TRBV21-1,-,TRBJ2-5,TGTGCCAGCAGCCACCGCTGGACAGCTCAAGAGACCCAGTACTTC,CASSHRWTAQETQYF
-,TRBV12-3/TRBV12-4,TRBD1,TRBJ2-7,TGTGCCAGCACCGGACAGGGGGAGGACGAGCAGTACTTC,CASTGQGEDEQYF
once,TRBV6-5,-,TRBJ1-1,TGTGCCAGCAGGTTAATGAGGGGGAGCACTGAAGCTTTCTTT,CASRLMRGSTEAFF
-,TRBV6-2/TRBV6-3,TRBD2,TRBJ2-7,TGTGCCAGCAGTCTCCTAGCGGGAACTGAAAGCTTC,CASSLLAGTESF
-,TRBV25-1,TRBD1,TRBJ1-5,TGTGCCAGCAATAACCGGGACAGGGGCTATCAGCCCCAGCATTTT,CASNNRDRGYQPQHF
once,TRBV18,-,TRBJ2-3,TGTGCCAGTTCATACAGGGATGGCACAGATACGCAGTATTTT,CASSYRDGTDTQYF
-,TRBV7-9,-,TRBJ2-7,TGTGCCAGCATGCCGGGATGGAGCGGGTCCGAGCAGTACTTC,CASMPGWSGSEQYF
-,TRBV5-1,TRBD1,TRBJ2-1,TGCGCCAGCAGCTTAAGACAGGGTAACAATGAGCAGTTCTTC,CASSLRQGNNEQFF
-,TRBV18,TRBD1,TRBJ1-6,TGTGCCAGCTCACAAAAGACAGGGTCCTATAATTCACCCCTCCACTTT,CASSQKTGSYNSPLHF
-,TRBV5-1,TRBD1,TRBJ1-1,TGCGCCAGCAGCTGGACAGGGATCCCGGACACTGAAGCTTTCTTT,CASSWTGIPDTEAFF
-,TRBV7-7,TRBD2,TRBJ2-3,TGTGCTAGCAGCTTAGTCCCGGGACTAGCGAGTCGTATTCCTTTCACAGATACGCAGTATTTT,CASSLVPGLASRIPFTDTQYF
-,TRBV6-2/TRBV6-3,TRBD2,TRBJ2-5,TGTGCCAGCAGTTACTGGGTTAGCGGGAGCGGGACCCAGTACTTC,CASSYWVSGSGTQYF
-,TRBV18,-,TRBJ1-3,TGTGCCAGCTCAGCCATCCCAGGCTCTGGAAACACCATATATTTT,CASSAIPGSGNTIYF
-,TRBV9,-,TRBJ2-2,TGTGCCAGCAGCGGCCAGGGGGACTTCACCGGGGAGCTGTTTTTT,CASSGQGDFTGELFF
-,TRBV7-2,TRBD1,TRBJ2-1,TGTGCCAGCAGCGAGGGACAGATCGATGAGCAGTTCTTC,CASSEGQIDEQFF
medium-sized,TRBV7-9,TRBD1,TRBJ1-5,TGTGCCAGCAGCTTAACAGGGGCGGGCGATCAGCCCCAGCATTTT,CASSLTGAGDQPQHF
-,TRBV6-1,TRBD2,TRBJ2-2,TGTGCCAGCAGTGAAGCGTTTTGGCGGGAGGGCCTAGCCGGGGAGCTGTTTTTT,CASSEAFWREGLAGELFF